This T cell receptor (beta chain) is from a study of blood T cell repertoires in COVID-19 (dated by TCRdb to about 2020). Background on the whole study: The collaborator samples originated in the United States, Italy and Spain and spanned the acute and convalescent phases of COVID-19. The prospective study material was composed of cDNA or gDNA derived from T cells, B-cell-depleted T cells, or PBMCs. The dataset comprised deeply sampled blood TCRbeta repertoires from subjects exposed to, actively infected with, or recovered from COVID-19. The repertoires were made available in a free public database intended to serve as a resource for research on the immune response to SARS-CoV-2. The samples were drawn from two sources: the first 160 participants of the ongoing ImmuneRACE study, and 1,200 or so subjects contributed by 6 global collaborators. A de-identified subject ID, COVID-19 status, age in years and sex were almost always included in the sample metadata. Where available, HLA class I and class II types were obtained from metadata supplied by the sample provider rather than from assay-based typing. What the work shows at the level of the full study, not this receptor alone: How much clinical and demographic metadata was included differed by source and by participant, and the metadata was provided uncurated.

Points on this clone: No antigen is known for it. Nothing much larger sits one base from this clone, and base qualities are not available.

TCRbeta CDR3 regions were amplified from genomic DNA by means of the immunoSEQ Assay, a bias-controlled multiplex PCR. The original methods were these. Within the assay, amplification of reference gene primers was used to estimate how many nucleated cells each sample contained. To quantify the absolute abundance of each unique TCRbeta CDR3 rearrangement, sequence reads were collapsed and filtered. For each sample, productive Simpson clonality was calculated as the square root of Simpson's diversity index across productive rearrangements. Here the immuneACCESS table is served through TCRdb, limited to in-frame sequences with V and J called. Missing clones are a known gap in these copies; in checked studies unresolved V genes cover under half, and the rest lacks a known reason. From that table come the V and J calls and clone size; the DNA was used to work out D and trimming. For this sample there are roughly 260,000 clones; approximately 90% appear just once. Roughly 3.3% of the sample is in the top ten clones.

The CDR3 covers 16 residues, taking in both the cysteine and the phenylalanine. Of the read, only the CDR3 DNA is kept; its 48 bases are in frame from base 1. The germline V gene specifies SGDLS as CDR1 and YYNGEE as CDR2. V drops 4 bases and J drops 0 bases, leaving 16 bases in between. Collaborating institutions collected whole blood in K2EDTA tubes following their own protocols. For TCRbeta analysis, collaborator samples were shipped as frozen whole blood, as isolated PBMCs, or as DNA extracted from either sample type. Sequences were obtained from peripheral blood. The receptor's source is a middle-aged woman with acute or convalescent COVID-19. This sequence uses TRBV9 and TRBJ1-1; confidence is insufficient to name the D gene. The bases read TGTGCCAGCAGCCCGACCCGAGGGATCATGAACACTGAAGCTTTCTTT. This encodes CASSPTRGIMNTEAFF. Here the CDR3 is joined to the reference TRBV9 and TRBJ1-1 genes, and the full variable domain is: DSGVTQTPKHLITATGQRVTLRCSPRSGDLSVYWYQQSLDQGLQFLIQYYNGEERAKGNILERFSAQQFPDLHSELNLSSLELGDSALYFCASSPTRGIMNTEAFFGQGTRLTVV.